This is a list of T cell receptor beta chains from one sample in a study of Ad26.COV2.S vaccination and SARS-CoV-2 variants. Using immunoSEQ multiplex PCR, the repertoire was profiled, and TCRdb retains in-frame clones only, with some absent. The table includes 300,000 to 400,000 clones, about 88% detected once. The specimen was peripheral blood, collected in a trial of Ad26.COV2.S vaccine versus placebo. These TCRs come from a person aged 18-65 years who received the Ad26.COV2.S COVID-19 vaccine or a placebo. Each CDR3 is given with its conserved first and last residue. The order of the fields is clone size, V gene, D gene, J gene, CDR3 DNA, CDR3 protein. A D gene is named only where the DNA matches it firmly. Clone size is stated in some rows and not others, as once, few, many or a class when expanded.

.	TRBV11-2	TRBD1	TRBJ2-7	TGTGCCAGCAGTGGGGGCAGGGGGCTCAACGAGCAGTACTTC	CASSGGRGLNEQYF
.	TRBV9	TRBD1	TRBJ2-3	TGTGCCAGCAGCGTAGTAACAGGGGCAGATACGCAGTATTTT	CASSVVTGADTQYF
.	TRBV5-1	.	TRBJ2-1	TGCGCCAGCAGCTTGTGGGACACAGACAATGAGCAGTTCTTC	CASSLWDTDNEQFF
once	TRBV10-3	.	TRBJ2-7	TGTGCCATCAGTGAGGTCGCAGGGATAACCTACGAGCAGTACTTC	CAISEVAGITYEQYF
few	TRBV4-3	TRBD1	TRBJ1-1	TGCGCCAGCAGCCAAGAGGGGGGGACAGGGAGCACTGAAGCTTTCTTT	CASSQEGGTGSTEAFF
.	TRBV4-1	.	TRBJ2-2	TGCGCCAGCAGCCAAGTCCCGGAGGCCGGGGAGCTGTTTTTT	CASSQVPEAGELFF
once	TRBV7-2	.	TRBJ2-5	TGTGCCAGCAGCTTAGTGGTTGACGGACAAGAGACCCAGTACTTC	CASSLVVDGQETQYF
.	TRBV6-5	.	TRBJ1-4	TGTGCCAGCAGTTTCGGCACTCAGGTTGAAAAACTGTTTTTT	CASSFGTQVEKLFF
.	TRBV27	TRBD2	TRBJ2-3	TGTGCCAGCAGTTTATCGAGCGGGGCTTACACAGATACGCAGTATTTT	CASSLSSGAYTDTQYF
once	TRBV7-2	.	TRBJ2-1	TGTGCCAGCAGCATAAACAGGGTTCCTCCGCGCGATGAGCAGTTCTTC	CASSINRVPPRDEQFF
.	TRBV7-6	.	TRBJ1-5	TGTGCCAGCAGCTCGGGCAGGGGTCCCAATCAGCCCCAGCATTTT	CASSSGRGPNQPQHF
once	TRBV7-3	TRBD2	TRBJ2-5	TGTGCCAGCAGCCCCGGCCTAGCGGGAGAGGGAGAGACCCAGTACTTC	CASSPGLAGEGETQYF
.	TRBV5-5	.	TRBJ2-1	TGTGCCAGCACCCTCGTAAGGAGTAGCAAGTACAATGAGCAGTTCTTC	CASTLVRSSKYNEQFF
.	TRBV9	TRBD1	TRBJ2-2	TGTGCCAGCAGCGGAGTGACAGGGGCCTACACCGGGGAGCTGTTTTTT	CASSGVTGAYTGELFF
.	TRBV7-2	.	TRBJ2-3	TGTGCCAGCAGCTTGAGCGGCTACCGCACAGATACGCAGTATTTT	CASSLSGYRTDTQYF
.	TRBV21-1	.	TRBJ1-5	TGTGCCAGCATGAGGGGACAGGACTATAGCAATCAGCCCCAGCATTTT	CASMRGQDYSNQPQHF
.	TRBV5-4	TRBD2	TRBJ2-7	TGTGCCAGCAGCTTTCTGGCGGGAGGGTCCCCTTACGAGCAGTACTTC	CASSFLAGGSPYEQYF
.	TRBV2	.	TRBJ2-2	TGTGCCAGCAGAAAAGGCACCACGAACACCGGGGAGCTGTTTTTT	CASRKGTTNTGELFF
.	TRBV7-9	TRBD1	TRBJ2-7	TGTGCCAGCATTCCGGGACAGGGCCACGAGCAGTACTTC	CASIPGQGHEQYF
.	TRBV19	TRBD1	TRBJ1-2	TGTGCCAGTAGTCCCCAGGGGGGCAGGGCTGGCGGCTACACCTTC	CASSPQGGRAGGYTF
.	TRBV7-2	.	TRBJ2-2	TGTGCCAGCAGCTTACGGACAGCGAACACCGGGGAGCTGTTTTTT	CASSLRTANTGELFF
.	TRBV29-1	.	TRBJ1-1	TGCAGCGTTGGCAGTATGAACACTGAAGCTTTCTTT	CSVGSMNTEAFF
.	TRBV30	TRBD1	TRBJ2-7	TGTGCCTGGGTCCGGGACAGGGGATTCTACGAGCAGTACTTC	CAWVRDRGFYEQYF
.	TRBV5-1	TRBD2	TRBJ2-1	TGCGCCAGCAGCTTGGGCGGCGGGAGGGCCTGGGACGGCAGTGAGCAGTTCTTC	CASSLGGGRAWDGSEQFF
.	TRBV6-5	.	TRBJ1-2	TGTGCCAGCAGTTTAATTTCAGGGAGTGGAGGCTACACCTTC	CASSLISGSGGYTF
.	TRBV5-1	.	TRBJ2-5	TGCGCCAGCAGCTCGTGGGGGGGCCTAGTGGAGACCCAGTACTTC	CASSSWGGLVETQYF
.	TRBV11-3	TRBD2	TRBJ2-1	TGTGCCAGCAGCCCGAGGACTAGCACCCACAATGAGCAGTTCTTC	CASSPRTSTHNEQFF
.	TRBV6-1	TRBD1	TRBJ2-7	TGTGCCAGCACTGACCGGAATCTACAGGGGCTCTCCTACGAGCAGTACTTC	CASTDRNLQGLSYEQYF
.	TRBV6-5	.	TRBJ2-7	TGTGCCAGCAGTTACCGGGATGACATACGATATAATCAGTACTTC	CASSYRDDIRYNQYF
.	TRBV6-5	.	TRBJ1-4	TGTGCCAGCAGTCCAACCAGGGCAACTAATGAAAAACTGTTTTTT	CASSPTRATNEKLFF
.	TRBV27	TRBD1	TRBJ1-2	TGTGCCAGCAAACGACAGGGGTTTGACAACTATGGCTACACCTTC	CASKRQGFDNYGYTF
.	TRBV27	TRBD1	TRBJ2-1	TGTGCCAGCAGTTTATCGGGGGACAGGGGGATCTTC	CASSLSGDRGIF
.	TRBV27	.	TRBJ1-1	TGTGCCGACGTCCGGGACAACCTTTCTGAAGCTTTCTTT	CADVRDNLSEAFF
.	TRBV18	TRBD1	TRBJ2-3	TGTGCCAGCTCACCACGGGACAGTTACACAGATACGCAGTATTTT	CASSPRDSYTDTQYF
.	TRBV6-5	.	TRBJ2-7	TGTGCCAGCGCCGCGAGTGCTGGGGAGCAGTACTTC	CASAASAGEQYF
.	TRBV11-2	.	TRBJ2-7	TGTGCCAGCAGCTTAGGCCCAGAGCAGTACTTC	CASSLGPEQYF
few	TRBV10-3	.	TRBJ1-5	TGTGCCATCAGTGACAGCAATCAGCCCCAGCATTTT	CAISDSNQPQHF
few	TRBV5-1	.	TRBJ1-6	TGCGCCAGCAGCTTGACGACACGCTCGGATTCACCCCTCCACTTT	CASSLTTRSDSPLHF
.	TRBV2	.	TRBJ1-2	TGTGCCAGCACCCTAACGGCTCCTAACTATGGCTACACCTTC	CASTLTAPNYGYTF
.	TRBV7-9	.	TRBJ1-3	TGTGCCAGCAGCCCGTTAGGGGACACCATATATTTT	CASSPLGDTIYF
.	TRBV5-1	TRBD2	TRBJ2-5	TGCGCCAGCAGCGCAGGGACTAGCGGGGAAGAGACCCAGTACTTC	CASSAGTSGEETQYF
.	TRBV18	TRBD1	TRBJ1-2	TGTGCCAGCTCACCCAGAGACAGGGGTGGCTACACCTTC	CASSPRDRGGYTF
few	TRBV5-4	TRBD2	TRBJ2-2	TGTGCCAGCAGCTCGACTAGCGGGGGGGCCTCCGGGGAGCTGTTTTTT	CASSSTSGGASGELFF
.	TRBV18	TRBD1	TRBJ1-4	TGTGCCAGCTCACCCCAGGGGGCGTCACGTGAAAAACTGTTTTTT	CASSPQGASREKLFF
.	TRBV10-2	.	TRBJ2-5	TGCGCCAGCAGTGATGCCAGGGGCAGGGAGGAGACCCAGTACTTC	CASSDARGREETQYF
.	TRBV7-6	TRBD1	TRBJ1-5	TGTGCCAGCAGCTTAGAGGACAGGGCGGATCAGCCCCAGCATTTT	CASSLEDRADQPQHF
.	TRBV12-3/TRBV12-4	.	TRBJ1-5	TGTGCCAGCAGTTTCTGGGATCAGCCCCAGCATTTT	CASSFWDQPQHF
.	TRBV5-4	TRBD1	TRBJ1-4	TGTGCCAGCAGCGCACAACAGGGGGGGTACGAAAAACTGTTTTTT	CASSAQQGGYEKLFF
once	TRBV3-1/TRBV3-2	.	TRBJ1-1	TGTGCCAGCAGCCATGCCCTTGGGAACACTGAAGCTTTCTTT	CASSHALGNTEAFF
.	TRBV28	TRBD2	TRBJ2-1	TGTGCCAGCAGTTTAATTATTAGCGGGAGACGGGCCAACAATGAGCAGTTCTTC	CASSLIISGRRANNEQFF
.	TRBV30	.	TRBJ1-6	TGTGCCTGGAGGTGGGACGATACGTTATCGAGGGACTCACCCCTCCACTTT	CAWRWDDTLSRDSPLHF
.	TRBV11-3	.	TRBJ2-1	TGTGCCAGCTCTGAACTAGGGGGTAATGAGCAGTTCTTC	CASSELGGNEQFF
.	TRBV6-5	TRBD1	TRBJ2-5	TGTGCCAGCAGTAGAGGGGACAGGGGGTTGGAGACCCAGTACTTC	CASSRGDRGLETQYF
.	TRBV28	.	TRBJ2-2	TGTGCCAGCAGTTTATTACGGGGAGGTACCGGGGAGCTGTTTTTT	CASSLLRGGTGELFF